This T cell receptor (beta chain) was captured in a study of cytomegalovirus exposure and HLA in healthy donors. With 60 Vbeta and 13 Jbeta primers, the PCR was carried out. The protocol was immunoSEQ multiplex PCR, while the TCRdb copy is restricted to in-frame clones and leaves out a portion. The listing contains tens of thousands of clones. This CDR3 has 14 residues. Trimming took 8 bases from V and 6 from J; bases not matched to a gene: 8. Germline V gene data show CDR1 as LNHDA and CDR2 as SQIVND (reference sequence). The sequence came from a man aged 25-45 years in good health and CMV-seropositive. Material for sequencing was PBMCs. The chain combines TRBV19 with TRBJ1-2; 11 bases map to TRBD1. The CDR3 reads CASGWTGGIDGYTF. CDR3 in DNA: TGTGCCAGTGGGTGGACAGGGGGCATCGATGGCTACACCTTC.